The rows below give T cell receptor beta chains drawn from one sample of a study of blood T cell repertoires in COVID-19. Using immunoSEQ multiplex PCR, the repertoire was profiled, and TCRdb retains in-frame clones only, with some absent. The sample records 250,000 or so clones, approximately 88% being singletons. Sequencing was carried out using PBMCs or T cells enriched from blood (not recorded which). These receptors were taken from a woman between 40 and 55 years old with acute COVID-19. The CDR3 runs from the conserved cysteine through the conserved F or W. The D gene is left open where the match is weak. Clone size is given for some rows only: seen once, a few or many times, or a class if the clone is expanded.

d_call	cdr3_length	clone_size	v_call	j_call	cdr3_nt	cdr3_aa
-	15	-	TRBV5-1	TRBJ1-1	TGCGCCAGCAGCTTGAATGTAGGGGCGGGGGCTGAAGCTTTCTTT	CASSLNVGAGAEAFF
-	14	-	TRBV6-1	TRBJ1-2	TGTGCCAGCAGTGAAAGGCGCGGCGCGGGTGGCTACACCTTC	CASSERRGAGGYTF
TRBD1	15	few	TRBV30	TRBJ1-2	TGTGCCTGGAGTGGTATGACAGGGGGCCTGGGTGGCTACACCTTC	CAWSGMTGGLGGYTF
TRBD2	15	-	TRBV7-2	TRBJ2-7	TGTGCCAGCAGCTTAGTTTCTAGCGGGTCCTACGAGCAGTACTTC	CASSLVSSGSYEQYF
-	14	few	TRBV5-8	TRBJ1-4	TGTGCCAGCAGCCCGACAGTAGACAATGAAAAACTGTTTTTT	CASSPTVDNEKLFF
TRBD2	16	-	TRBV5-4	TRBJ2-3	TGTGCCAGCAGCTTGATGACTAGCGGGGTCACAGATACGCAGTATTTT	CASSLMTSGVTDTQYF
TRBD2	15	-	TRBV18	TRBJ2-7	TGTGCCAGCTCACCACGGAGCGGGATCTTCTACGAGCAGTACTTC	CASSPRSGIFYEQYF
-	12	-	TRBV6-2/TRBV6-3	TRBJ1-1	TGTGCCAGCAGCACCGGGGGGAGGGAAGCTTTCTTT	CASSTGGREAFF
-	14	-	TRBV4-3	TRBJ1-2	TGCGCCAGCAGCCAAGCCCTAGAGGGAAGTGGCTACACCTTC	CASSQALEGSGYTF
-	15	-	TRBV28	TRBJ2-6	TGTGCCAGCAGGCCCGACAGCTCTGGGGCCAACGTCCTGACTTTC	CASRPDSSGANVLTF
-	16	once	TRBV29-1	TRBJ1-2	TGCAGCGTTGATGGATCTTTTTTAGGACAGAACTATGGCTACACCTTC	CSVDGSFLGQNYGYTF
-	16	-	TRBV7-9	TRBJ1-1	TGTGCCAGCAGCGTTGGGGTCCCAGGGATGAACACTGAAGCTTTCTTT	CASSVGVPGMNTEAFF
-	14	once	TRBV3-1/TRBV3-2	TRBJ1-5	TGTGCCAGCAGCCTGGGTAGCGGCAATCAGCCCCAGCATTTT	CASSLGSGNQPQHF
-	16	-	TRBV7-8	TRBJ2-1	TGTGCCAGCAGCTTACTCGGGAAGGCTATCTACAATGAGCAGTTCTTC	CASSLLGKAIYNEQFF
-	13	-	TRBV12-3/TRBV12-4	TRBJ1-6	TGTGCCAGCAGTGGAGGTCCCAGTTGGCCCCTCCACTTT	CASSGGPSWPLHF
TRBD2	15	-	TRBV19	TRBJ2-1	TGTGCCAGTAGTCGTAGCGGGAGGGCCGAGTATGAGCAGTTCTTC	CASSRSGRAEYEQFF
-	12	-	TRBV10-1	TRBJ2-1	TGCGCCAGCAGTGGATCAGGCAATGAGCAGTTCTTC	CASSGSGNEQFF
TRBD2	16	-	TRBV7-9	TRBJ2-2	TGTGCCAGCGTTTCGGCGGGAGGGGTCGGAGGCGGGGAGCTGTTTTTT	CASVSAGGVGGGELFF
TRBD2	16	-	TRBV24-1	TRBJ2-1	TGTGCCACCAGTGATACCACTAGCGGGGGGATTAATGAGCAGTTCTTC	CATSDTTSGGINEQFF
TRBD2	14	-	TRBV28	TRBJ2-5	TGTGCCAGCAGTTTTCTTGGGGGAGGGGAGACCCAGTACTTC	CASSFLGGGETQYF
-	13	-	TRBV5-1	TRBJ1-1	TGCGCCAGCAGCTTGGCCTCTCAGACTGAAGCTTTCTTT	CASSLASQTEAFF
-	13	-	TRBV10-2	TRBJ1-1	TGCGCCAGCAGTCTCTCTCGGGACACTGAAGCTTTCTTT	CASSLSRDTEAFF
-	14	-	TRBV2	TRBJ1-2	TGTGCCAGCAGTGATAGGACGGAGGGCTATGGCTACACCTTC	CASSDRTEGYGYTF
-	13	-	TRBV5-4	TRBJ1-4	TGTGCCAGCAGCTCACAGGCCCAAGAAAAACTGTTTTTT	CASSSQAQEKLFF
-	15	-	TRBV6-2/TRBV6-3	TRBJ2-1	TGTGCCAGCAGTTACGGCGGGGTCGGGTACAATGAGCAGTTCTTC	CASSYGGVGYNEQFF
TRBD2	16	-	TRBV5-1	TRBJ2-1	TGCGCCAGCAGCTTGGAATCTAGCGGGGTCTACAATGAGCAGTTCTTC	CASSLESSGVYNEQFF
TRBD1	14	-	TRBV30	TRBJ1-2	TGTGCCTGCTCACAGGGGGATCTCCTCTATGGCTACACCTTC	CACSQGDLLYGYTF
TRBD2	18	-	TRBV5-4	TRBJ2-1	TGTGCCAGCAGCTTCCGGACTAGTCCTCGTGGGGCACACAATGAGCAGTTCTTC	CASSFRTSPRGAHNEQFF
TRBD1	14	few	TRBV29-1	TRBJ1-2	TGCAGCGTTGAAGTGGCCAGGGGGGACTATGGCTACACCTTC	CSVEVARGDYGYTF
TRBD1	14	-	TRBV11-2	TRBJ2-1	TGTGCCAGCAGCTTCGGGACAGGCCAAAATGAGCAGTTCTTC	CASSFGTGQNEQFF
-	13	-	TRBV12-3/TRBV12-4	TRBJ1-1	TGTGCCAGCAGTCCCGACAGAAGCACTGAAGCTTTCTTT	CASSPDRSTEAFF
TRBD1	14	-	TRBV5-1	TRBJ2-3	TGCGCCAGCAGCCTAGACAGGGTTCCAGATACGCAGTATTTT	CASSLDRVPDTQYF
TRBD1	15	-	TRBV10-2	TRBJ1-6	TGCGCCAGCAGTGAGACAGGGGGAAATAATTCACCCCTCCACTTT	CASSETGGNNSPLHF
TRBD2	17	-	TRBV7-9	TRBJ2-7	TGTGCCAGCAGCTCCTTCTGGACTAGCGGGGGGTGGTACGAGCAGTACTTC	CASSSFWTSGGWYEQYF
TRBD1	15	few	TRBV9	TRBJ1-2	TGTGCCAGCAGTGTAAGCCGGGACAGGGTCGTTGGCTACACCTTC	CASSVSRDRVVGYTF
TRBD2	17	-	TRBV14	TRBJ2-1	TGTGCCAGCAGCCAAGACCTAGCGGGAGTTCCTCCAAATGAGCAGTTCTTC	CASSQDLAGVPPNEQFF
-	14	-	TRBV11-3	TRBJ1-2	TGTGCCAGCAGCCGGACAGCCATGGACGATGGCTACACCTTC	CASSRTAMDDGYTF
TRBD2	16	-	TRBV5-4	TRBJ2-3	TGTGCCAGCAGCTTGGGGGGTAGCGGGGGCACAGATACGCAGTATTTT	CASSLGGSGGTDTQYF
TRBD1	15	-	TRBV4-3	TRBJ1-2	TGCGCCAGCAGCCAAGAGGACAGGGGCAACTATGGCTACACCTTC	CASSQEDRGNYGYTF
TRBD1	12	few	TRBV30	TRBJ1-2	TGTGCCTGGAATAGACAGGGCGGTGGCTACACCTTC	CAWNRQGGGYTF
TRBD1	14	few	TRBV4-3	TRBJ1-6	TGCGCCAGCAGCCGTCAGGGGGGCAATTCACCCCTCCACTTT	CASSRQGGNSPLHF
-	14	-	TRBV5-8	TRBJ1-1	TGTGCCAGCAGCGGGGCGCGAATGAACACTGAAGCTTTCTTT	CASSGARMNTEAFF
TRBD1	12	-	TRBV7-9	TRBJ1-2	TGTGCCAGCAGCTTAGGGACAGGGTTTGGAACCTTC	CASSLGTGFGTF
-	13	-	TRBV5-1	TRBJ2-2	TGCGCCAGCAGCTTCAGGGTGTACGGGGAGCTGTTTTTT	CASSFRVYGELFF
TRBD1	15	-	TRBV19	TRBJ1-2	TGTGCCAGTAGTATAGATGTATCAGGGGGCTATGGCTACACCTTC	CASSIDVSGGYGYTF
TRBD1	15	once	TRBV19	TRBJ1-1	TGTGCCAGTAGTCCCGGGACAGGGCCTCCCAGTGAAGCTTTCTTT	CASSPGTGPPSEAFF